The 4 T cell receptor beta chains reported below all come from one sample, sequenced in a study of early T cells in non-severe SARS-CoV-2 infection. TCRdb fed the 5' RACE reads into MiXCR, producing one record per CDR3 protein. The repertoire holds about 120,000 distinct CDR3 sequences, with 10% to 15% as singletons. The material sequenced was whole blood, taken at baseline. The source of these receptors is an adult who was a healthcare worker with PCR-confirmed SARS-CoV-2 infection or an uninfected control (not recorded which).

The DNA of the CDR3 is TGTGCCAGCAGAACTAGCGGGGGGTTCTACGAGCAGTACTTC. Its translation: CASRTSGGFYEQYF. This chain links TRBV7-2 with TRBJ2-7, with 12 bases matching TRBD2. This CDR3 has 14 amino acids. The junction had 3 bases not matched to a gene; V was cut back by 6 bases and J by 3 bases. Per the germline V gene, CDR1 is SGHTA and CDR2 is FQGNSA.

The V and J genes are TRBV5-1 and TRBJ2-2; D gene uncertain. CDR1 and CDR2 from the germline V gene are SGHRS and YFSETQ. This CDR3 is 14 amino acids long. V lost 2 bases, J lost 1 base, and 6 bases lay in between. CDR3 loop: CASSFTRNTGELFF. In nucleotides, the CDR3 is TGCGCCAGCAGCTTCACCAGGAACACCGGGGAGCTGTTTTTT.

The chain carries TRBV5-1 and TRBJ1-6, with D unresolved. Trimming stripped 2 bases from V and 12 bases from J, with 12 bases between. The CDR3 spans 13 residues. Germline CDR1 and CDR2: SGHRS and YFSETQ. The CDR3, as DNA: TGCGCCAGCAGCTTCGACGGATGGGAACCCCTCCACTTT. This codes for CASSFDGWEPLHF. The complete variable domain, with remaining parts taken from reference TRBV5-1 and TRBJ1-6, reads KAGVTQTPRYLIKTRGQQVTLSCSPISGHRSVSWYQQTPGQGLQFLFEYFSETQRNKGNFPGRFSGRQFSNSRSEMNVSTLELGDSALYLCASSFDGWEPLHFGNGTRLTVT.

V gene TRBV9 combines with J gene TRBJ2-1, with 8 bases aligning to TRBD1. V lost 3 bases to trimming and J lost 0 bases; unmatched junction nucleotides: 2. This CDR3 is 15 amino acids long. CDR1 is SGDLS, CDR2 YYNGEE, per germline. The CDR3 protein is CASSGQGPSYNEQFF. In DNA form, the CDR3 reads TGTGCCAGCAGCGGACAGGGGCCCTCCTACAATGAGCAGTTCTTC.